A selection of T cell receptor beta chains follows, all from one sample in a study of T-cell memory formation after mild COVID-19. TCRdb reanalysed the 5' RACE reads using MiXCR and keeps one entry per CDR3 protein. The sample lists more than 250,000 distinct CDR3 sequences, roughly 16% seen once, with 23% in the top ten. Input material: PBMCs or a T cell subset sorted from them (not recorded which). These receptors came from a man aged 18 to 29 who had mild COVID-19 (a few samples of this study predate the infection). Cell type and time point are not known. The CDR3 runs from the conserved cysteine through the conserved F or W. A D gene is named only where the DNA matches it firmly. Rows may omit the clone size; those that give it use once, few, many or a size class.

size: NA
D: NA
V: TRBV12-3/TRBV12-4
J: TRBJ1-5
CDR3: CASSLSARGQPQHF
DNA: TGTGCCAGCAGTTTATCCGCCAGGGGTCAGCCCCAGCATTTT

size: NA
D: NA
V: TRBV10-3
J: TRBJ1-5
CDR3: CAISAAEYNQPQHF
DNA: TGTGCCATCAGTGCGGCTGAGTACAATCAGCCCCAGCATTTT

size: many
D: TRBD1
V: TRBV7-9
J: TRBJ2-7
CDR3: CASSRGQGGYEQYF
DNA: TGTGCCAGCAGCCGGGGACAGGGAGGCTACGAGCAGTACTTC

size: few
D: NA
V: TRBV12-3/TRBV12-4
J: TRBJ2-2
CDR3: CASSPVGVGGELFF
DNA: TGTGCCAGCAGTCCGGTCGGGGTTGGAGGGGAGCTGTTTTTT

size: few
D: NA
V: TRBV6-5
J: TRBJ1-5
CDR3: CASSYQGNNQPQHF
DNA: TGTGCCAGCAGTTACCAGGGGAACAATCAGCCCCAGCATTTT

size: NA
D: NA
V: TRBV20-1
J: TRBJ2-3
CDR3: CSARWGGDTQYF
DNA: TGCAGTGCTAGATGGGGCGGGGATACGCAGTATTTT

size: few
D: NA
V: TRBV7-3
J: TRBJ2-2
CDR3: CASSTTGRGGELFF
DNA: TGTGCCAGCAGCACGACAGGGCGGGGCGGGGAGCTGTTTTTT

size: NA
D: TRBD1
V: TRBV7-9
J: TRBJ1-6
CDR3: CASSPRAGGGNSPLHF
DNA: TGTGCCAGCAGCCCTCGGGCAGGGGGAGGCAATTCACCCCTCCACTTT

size: few
D: TRBD1
V: TRBV5-1
J: TRBJ2-1
CDR3: CASSSDRVYNEQFF
DNA: TGCGCCAGCAGCTCGGACAGGGTATACAATGAGCAGTTCTTC

size: few
D: TRBD2
V: TRBV9
J: TRBJ2-1
CDR3: CASSEGTSGGEQFF
DNA: TGTGCCAGCAGCGAAGGGACTAGCGGGGGTGAGCAGTTCTTC

size: few
D: TRBD2
V: TRBV7-9
J: TRBJ2-3
CDR3: CASSFSGATDTQYF
DNA: TGTGCCAGCAGCTTTAGCGGGGCCACAGATACGCAGTATTTT

size: NA
D: TRBD1
V: TRBV7-2
J: TRBJ2-1
CDR3: CASSRQGSYNEQFF
DNA: TGTGCCAGCAGTCGACAGGGATCCTACAATGAGCAGTTCTTC

size: NA
D: NA
V: TRBV28
J: TRBJ1-1
CDR3: CASSLRAALNTEAFF
DNA: TGTGCCAGCAGTTTAAGGGCAGCCCTGAACACTGAAGCTTTCTTT

size: few
D: TRBD2
V: TRBV20-1
J: TRBJ2-3
CDR3: CSAWTSGGDTQYF
DNA: TGCAGTGCCTGGACTAGCGGGGGAGATACGCAGTATTTT

size: many
D: NA
V: TRBV29-1
J: TRBJ2-3
CDR3: CSVEFLGPDTQYF
DNA: TGCAGCGTTGAATTTCTGGGCCCAGATACGCAGTATTTT

size: few
D: NA
V: TRBV28
J: TRBJ2-1
CDR3: CASTKGGIYNEQFF
DNA: TGTGCCAGCACCAAGGGCGGCATTTACAATGAGCAGTTCTTC

size: NA
D: NA
V: TRBV5-1
J: TRBJ2-5
CDR3: CASGPRIQETQYF
DNA: TGCGCCAGTGGTCCGCGGATCCAAGAGACCCAGTACTTC

size: NA
D: TRBD2
V: TRBV24-1
J: TRBJ2-2
CDR3: CATSGSSGTGELFF
DNA: TGTGCCACCAGTGGGTCTAGCGGCACCGGGGAGCTGTTTTTT

size: NA
D: TRBD2
V: TRBV2
J: TRBJ2-2
CDR3: CASRLEGLAFHGELFF
DNA: TGTGCCAGCAGACTAGAGGGACTAGCCTTCCACGGGGAGCTGTTTTTT

size: NA
D: NA
V: TRBV6-2/TRBV6-3
J: TRBJ2-3
CDR3: CASRLNRGGADTQYF
DNA: TGTGCCAGCAGGCTCAACCGGGGAGGCGCAGATACGCAGTATTTT

size: many
D: NA
V: TRBV12-3/TRBV12-4
J: TRBJ2-2
CDR3: CASSLAGKSGELFF
DNA: TGTGCCAGCAGTTTGGCAGGGAAGTCCGGGGAGCTGTTTTTT

size: few
D: TRBD2
V: TRBV7-2
J: TRBJ2-7
CDR3: CASSFLAGTYEQYF
DNA: TGTGCCAGCAGCTTCCTAGCGGGGACCTACGAGCAGTACTTC

size: few
D: TRBD1
V: TRBV5-1
J: TRBJ1-2
CDR3: CASSLWIRTGDQDGYTF
DNA: TGCGCCAGCAGCTTGTGGATCCGGACAGGGGATCAGGATGGCTACACCTTC